The T cell receptor beta chain described here comes from a study of shared clonotypes between healthy human individuals. The table came from immunoSEQ multiplex PCR; TCRdb's copy has only in-frame clones and leaves some out. This sample has over a million clones; about 77% occur once, and the top ten carry 1.5%. Trimming removed 3 bases at V and 3 bases at J, with 17 bases between. The CDR3 runs 16 residues. Germline loops: CDR1 LNHDA, CDR2 SQIVND (reference sequence). Sequencing used memory CD4+ T cells sorted from blood. Described subset: CD45RA-negative fraction. This TCR derives from a man aged 18-30 years in good health. This chain joins TRBV19 and TRBJ2-5; unclear D gene. The CDR3 sequence: CASSMGSMDLKETQYF. CDR3 in DNA: TGTGCCAGTAGTATGGGATCAATGGATTTGAAAGAGACCCAGTACTTC.